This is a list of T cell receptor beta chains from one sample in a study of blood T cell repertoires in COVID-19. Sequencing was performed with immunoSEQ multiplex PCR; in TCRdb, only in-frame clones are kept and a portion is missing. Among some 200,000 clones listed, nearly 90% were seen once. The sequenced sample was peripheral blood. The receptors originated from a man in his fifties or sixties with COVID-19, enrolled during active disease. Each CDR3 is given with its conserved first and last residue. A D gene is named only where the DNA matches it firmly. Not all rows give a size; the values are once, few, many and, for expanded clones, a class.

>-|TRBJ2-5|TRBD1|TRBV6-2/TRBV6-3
TGTGCCAGCAGCCTCAGAGGACAGGGGGCCAGAGAGACCCAGTACTTC
CASSLRGQGARETQYF
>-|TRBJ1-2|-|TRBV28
TGTGCCAGCACAGCTAACTATGGCTACACCTTC
CASTANYGYTF
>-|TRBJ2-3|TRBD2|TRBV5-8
TGTGCCAGCAGCCGCAGACTAGCGGGTACAGATACGCAGTATTTT
CASSRRLAGTDTQYF
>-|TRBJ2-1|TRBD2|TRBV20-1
TGCAGTGCTAGTTCCGGGGGGGGGTCCTCCTACAATGAGCAGTTCTTC
CSASSGGGSSYNEQFF
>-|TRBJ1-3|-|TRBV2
TGTGCCAGCAGTGAAGAGAGGGCCGCTGGAAACACCATATATTTT
CASSEERAAGNTIYF
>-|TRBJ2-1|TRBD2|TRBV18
TGTGCCAGCTCACCGCGGACTAGCGGGCAAGCCTACAATGAGCAGTTCTTC
CASSPRTSGQAYNEQFF
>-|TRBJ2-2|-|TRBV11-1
TGTGCCAGCAGCTATCGTTGGACAGCGAACACCGGGGAGCTGTTTTTT
CASSYRWTANTGELFF
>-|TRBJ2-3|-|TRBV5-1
TGCGCCAGCAGCTCGGACGGGAGAGTTAGGTATTTT
CASSSDGRVRYF
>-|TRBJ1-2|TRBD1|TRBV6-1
TGTGCCAGCAGTGAAGTAGGGGGCCAATCCTATGGCTACACCTTC
CASSEVGGQSYGYTF
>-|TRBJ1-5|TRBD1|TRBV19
TGTGCCAGTAGTATAGATAGACAGGGAGCTCAGCCCCAGCATTTT
CASSIDRQGAQPQHF
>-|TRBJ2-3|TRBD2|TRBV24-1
TGTGCCACCAGCGGGTTTCGGGGGGGCAACACAGATACGCAGTATTTT
CATSGFRGGNTDTQYF
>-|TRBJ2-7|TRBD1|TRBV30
TGTGCCTGGAGTTGGGGGACAGCCTACGAGCAGTACTTC
CAWSWGTAYEQYF
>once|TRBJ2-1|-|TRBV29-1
TGCAGCGTTGAAGATCAGGCTAGCCTGAGGCCATACAATGAGCAGTTCTTC
CSVEDQASLRPYNEQFF
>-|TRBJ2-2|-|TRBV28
TGTGCCAGCACCCGGGCAGGGGCGAACACCGGGGAGCTGTTTTTT
CASTRAGANTGELFF
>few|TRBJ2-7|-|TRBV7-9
TGTGCCAGCAGTTTACAGGCGCCCTACGAGCAGTACTTC
CASSLQAPYEQYF
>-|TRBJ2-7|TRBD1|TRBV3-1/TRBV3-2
TGTGCCAGCAGCACCGGAACAGGGGGTGGTTACGAGCAGTACTTC
CASSTGTGGGYEQYF
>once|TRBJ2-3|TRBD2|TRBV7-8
TGTGCCAGCAGCTTACTAGCGGGAGGCGGGGATACGCAGTATTTT
CASSLLAGGGDTQYF
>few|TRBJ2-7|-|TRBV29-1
TGCAGCGTTGAGGGGCCCTCAGGAAGTCTCTACGAGCAGTACTTC
CSVEGPSGSLYEQYF
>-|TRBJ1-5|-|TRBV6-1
TGTGCCAGCAGTGAACCTGCTTATCCGGCGAGGCGGCCCCAGCATTTT
CASSEPAYPARRPQHF
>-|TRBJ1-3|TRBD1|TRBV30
TGTGCCTGGTCCCGGGACAGGTCAAACTCTGGAAACACCATATATTTT
CAWSRDRSNSGNTIYF
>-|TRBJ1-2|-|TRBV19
TGTGCCAGTATTTTGACAGCCTCTTACACCTATGGCTACACCTTC
CASILTASYTYGYTF
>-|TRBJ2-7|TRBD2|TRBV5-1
TGCGCCAGCAGCTGGGGACTAGCGGCCAGGCCCACCTACGAGCAGTACTTC
CASSWGLAARPTYEQYF
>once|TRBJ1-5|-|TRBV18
TGTGCCAGCTCACTGGGCCCAGTAGATCAGCCCCAGCATTTT
CASSLGPVDQPQHF